This TCR beta chain was sequenced for a study of T cells in Graves' hyperthyroidism and ophthalmopathy. It was RNA transcripts that yielded the amplified TCR beta CDR3 regions. The HTBI primer set drove a first-round RT-PCR of the TCR CDR3. TCRdb re-analysed the multiplex PCR reads in MiXCR, keeping a single row per CDR3 protein. The sample contains about 380,000 distinct CDR3 sequences, about 18% of which appear only once. In germline, CDR1 is SGHTA, CDR2 FQGNSA. V trimming: 5 bases; J trimming: 7 bases; junction bases outside the gene matches: 2. CDR3 length equals 14 residues. This clonotype was counted a few times.

What was sequenced was blood. The V and J genes are TRBV7-2 and TRBJ1-6, with 10 bases aligning to TRBD1. This sequence was found in a man between 18 and 35 years old with Graves' ophthalmopathy. The CDR3 protein is CASSKGQGNSPLHF. CDR3 DNA sequence: TGTGCCAGCAGCAAGGGACAGGGGAATTCACCCCTCCACTTT.